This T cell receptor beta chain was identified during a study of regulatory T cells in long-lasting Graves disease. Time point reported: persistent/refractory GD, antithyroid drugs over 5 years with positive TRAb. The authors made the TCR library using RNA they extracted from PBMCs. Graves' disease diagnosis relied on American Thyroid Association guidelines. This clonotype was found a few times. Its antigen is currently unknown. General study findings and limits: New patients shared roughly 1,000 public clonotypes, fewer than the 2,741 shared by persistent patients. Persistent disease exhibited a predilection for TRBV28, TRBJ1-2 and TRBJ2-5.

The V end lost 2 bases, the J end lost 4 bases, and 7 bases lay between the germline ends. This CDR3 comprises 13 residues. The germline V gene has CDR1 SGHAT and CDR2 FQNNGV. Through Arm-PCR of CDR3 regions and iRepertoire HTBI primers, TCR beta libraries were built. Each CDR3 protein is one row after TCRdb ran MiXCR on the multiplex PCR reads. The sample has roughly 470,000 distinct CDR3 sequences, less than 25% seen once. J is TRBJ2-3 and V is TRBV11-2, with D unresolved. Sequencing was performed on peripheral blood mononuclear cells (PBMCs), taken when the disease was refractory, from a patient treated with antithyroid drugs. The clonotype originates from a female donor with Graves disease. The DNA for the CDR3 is TGTGCCAGCAGCTTATTAGGGTCAGATACGCAGTATTTT. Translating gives CASSLLGSDTQYF.